One T cell receptor beta chain is described in this entry. Clones were read by immunoSEQ multiplex PCR, and TCRdb kept only the in-frame ones, dropping some. The sample contains around 250,000 clones, around 93% of which appear only once. Unmatched junction bases numbered 8, after V lost 4 bases and J lost 2 bases. The CDR3 contains 16 residues. Per germline, CDR1 SNHLY and CDR2 FYNNEI. This record comes from a study of blood T cell repertoires in COVID-19. For the study at large: PBMCs, B-cell-depleted T cells, or T cells were the source of the cDNA or gDNA that made up the material.

Sequenced: PBMCs or T cells enriched from blood (not recorded which). The rearrangement uses TRBV2 and TRBJ2-3; 8 bases map to TRBD2. The receptor was isolated from a human donor in a cohort exposed to, infected with or recovered from COVID-19 (not recorded which). The donor label of this sample is uncertain. As DNA, the CDR3 is TGTGCCAGCAGTGGCCCCGGGACTAGAGACACAGATACGCAGTATTTT. Encoded protein: CASSGPGTRDTDTQYF.